This entry describes one T cell receptor beta chain. This same CDR3 is encoded by further DNA sequences in the sample. Libraries were prepared by immunoSEQ multiplex PCR; TCRdb keeps only in-frame clonotypes and omits some of them. The sample holds about 250,000 clones, less than 85% seen once. After removal of 3 bases from V and 7 bases from J, the junction contained 4 bases not matched to a gene. Germline CDR1 and CDR2: SGHRS and YFSETQ. This CDR3 region has 14 residues. This sample stems from a study of blood T cell repertoires in COVID-19. Study details: T cells, B-cell-depleted T cells, or PBMCs supplied cDNA or gDNA.

V gene TRBV5-1 combines with J gene TRBJ1-5; TRBD1 aligns across 10 bases. The sequence derives from a woman older than 75 with active or convalescent COVID-19. The sample consisted of peripheral blood. CDR3 in amino acids: CASSSTGGGQPQHF. CDR3 nucleotides: TGCGCCAGCAGCTCGACAGGGGGCGGCCAGCCCCAGCATTTT.